This T cell receptor (beta chain) is drawn from a study of blood T cell repertoires in COVID-19. At the level of the study: Spain, Italy and the United States supplied samples that represented acute and convalescent COVID-19. T cells, B-cell-depleted T cells, or PBMCs supplied cDNA or gDNA.

The data were produced by immunoSEQ multiplex PCR, yet TCRdb's version contains in-frame clones alone and is incomplete. This sample has 200,000 or so clones, with roughly 84% found just once. Participants' reported clinical history set cohort assignment. The CDR3 has 18 residues. Per germline, CDR1 MNHEY and CDR2 SMNVEV (reference sequence). V shed 7 bases, J shed 6 bases, and the junction held 15 bases outside the gene matches. The sequence came from a man aged 35-49 years who had recovered from COVID-19. The sample comprised PBMCs or T cells enriched from blood (not recorded which). J is TRBJ1-6 and V is TRBV27, with 10 positions matching TRBD1. This CDR3 reads CASTLRPGQGPTNSPLHF. The CDR3 DNA reads TGTGCCAGCACCCTCAGACCGGGACAGGGGCCGACTAATTCACCCCTCCACTTT.